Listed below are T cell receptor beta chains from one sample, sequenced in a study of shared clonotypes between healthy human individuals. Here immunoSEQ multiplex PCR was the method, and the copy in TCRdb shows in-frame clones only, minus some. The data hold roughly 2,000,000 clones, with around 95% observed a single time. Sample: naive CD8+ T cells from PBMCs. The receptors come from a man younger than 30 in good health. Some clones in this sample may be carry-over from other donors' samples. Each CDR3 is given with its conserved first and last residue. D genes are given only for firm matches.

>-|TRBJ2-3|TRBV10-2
CASSESGQSTDTQYF
TGCGCCAGCAGTGAGTCGGGGCAGAGCACAGATACGCAGTATTTT
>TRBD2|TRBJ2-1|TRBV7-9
CASSSGLAGGTYNEQFF
TGTGCCAGCAGCTCGGGACTAGCGGGAGGGACCTACAATGAGCAGTTCTTC
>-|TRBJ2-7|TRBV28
CASSYPTAQPDYEQYF
TGTGCCAGCAGCTATCCGACAGCGCAACCAGATTACGAGCAGTACTTC
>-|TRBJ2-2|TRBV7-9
CATPKEGELFF
TGTGCCACCCCGAAAGAAGGGGAGCTGTTTTTT
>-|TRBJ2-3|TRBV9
CASSVGRPSAPQYF
TGTGCCAGCAGCGTAGGGCGCCCTTCCGCCCCGCAGTATTTT
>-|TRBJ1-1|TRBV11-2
CASSLWDTSGITEAFF
TGTGCCAGCAGCTTATGGGACACCAGCGGGATCACTGAAGCTTTCTTT
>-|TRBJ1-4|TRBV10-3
CAISEVAGRSANEKLFF
TGTGCCATCAGTGAGGTCGCAGGGAGGTCAGCTAATGAAAAACTGTTTTTT
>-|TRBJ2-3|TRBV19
CASSSRGTTSTDTQYF
TGTGCCAGTAGTTCAAGGGGGACTACGAGCACAGATACGCAGTATTTT
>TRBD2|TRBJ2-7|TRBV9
CASSALGTSGRYGEQYF
TGTGCCAGCAGCGCCCTCGGGACTAGCGGGAGGTACGGTGAGCAGTACTTC
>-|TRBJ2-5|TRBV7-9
CASSFAVFQETQYF
TGTGCCAGCAGCTTTGCCGTTTTCCAAGAGACCCAGTACTTC
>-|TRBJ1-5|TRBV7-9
CASGEGGHTSNQPQHF
TGTGCCAGCGGTGAGGGGGGACACACTAGCAATCAGCCCCAGCATTTT
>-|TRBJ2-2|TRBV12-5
CASGLKLGGGELFF
TGTGCTAGTGGTTTGAAACTAGGAGGCGGGGAGCTGTTTTTT
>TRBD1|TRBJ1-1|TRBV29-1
CSVEVRGGQKNTEAFF
TGCAGCGTTGAAGTCCGGGGGGGACAGAAGAACACTGAAGCTTTCTTT
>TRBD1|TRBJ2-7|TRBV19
CASSFTTGNSYEQYF
TGTGCCAGTAGTTTCACGACAGGGAACTCCTACGAGCAGTACTTC
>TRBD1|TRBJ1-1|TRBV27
CASSDRVGMNTEAFF
TGTGCCAGCAGCGACAGGGTGGGCATGAACACTGAAGCTTTCTTT